The 5 T cell receptor beta chains reported below all come from one sample, sequenced in a study of blood T cell repertoires in COVID-19. Repertoires were generated with immunoSEQ multiplex PCR, while TCRdb's copy carries only in-frame clones and drops some. The sample carries 30,000 to 40,000 clones, around 85% recorded once. The sequenced sample consisted of peripheral blood. The receptors come from a human donor with acute or convalescent COVID-19. The donor label of this sample is uncertain.

The chain combines TRBV6-6 with TRBJ1-3; D is possibly TRBD1 (5 bases). The germline V gene has CDR1 MNHNY and CDR2 SVGAGI (reference sequence). The CDR3 sequence is 15 residues long. Trimming took off 5 bases at V and 0 bases at J, with 11 bases between the two ends. The CDR3 region has the DNA TGTGCCAGCAGTCCCCGGACAACCTCTGGAAACACCATATATTTT. It codes for CASSPRTTSGNTIYF.

The V and J genes are TRBV4-1 and TRBJ2-1; 7 bases are shared with TRBD2. Germline CDR1 MGHRA, CDR2 YSYEKL. The CDR3 spans 18 residues. V gave up 1 base and J gave up 6 bases; unmatched junction bases: 15. The CDR3: CASSQVFSGGGGFNEQFF. Here the CDR3 DNA reads TGCGCCAGCAGCCAAGTATTTTCTGGCGGGGGAGGGTTCAATGAGCAGTTCTTC.

The V and J genes are TRBV5-1 and TRBJ1-4, with TRBD1 matching 7 bases. This CDR3 is 13 amino acids long. Looked up from germline, CDR1 is SGHRS and CDR2 is YFSETQ. After removal of 5 bases from V and 6 bases from J, the junction contained 4 bases not matched to a gene. CDR3 coding DNA: TGCGCCAGCAGACGACAGGGAGATGAAAAACTGTTTTTT. Translated, it gives CASRRQGDEKLFF.

The chain carries TRBV7-6 and TRBJ2-5; D is uncertain. Deletions cut 4 bases from V and 5 bases from J, with 11 bases between. The CDR3 loop spans 13 amino acids. Looked up from germline, CDR1 is SGHVS and CDR2 is FNYEAQ. The chain's CDR3 is CASSSSDRETQYF. In DNA form, the CDR3 reads TGTGCCAGCAGCTCCTCAGATCGCGAGACCCAGTACTTC.

The rearrangement uses TRBV6-5 and TRBJ1-2; D possibly corresponds to TRBD1 (6 bases). Germline loops: CDR1 MNHEY, CDR2 SVGAGI. This CDR3 spans 13 amino acids. V lost 4 bases, J lost 4 bases, and 10 bases lay in between. The CDR3 spells CASSSTGRYGYTF. The CDR3 DNA follows: TGTGCCAGCAGTTCGACAGGCCGCTATGGCTACACCTTC.